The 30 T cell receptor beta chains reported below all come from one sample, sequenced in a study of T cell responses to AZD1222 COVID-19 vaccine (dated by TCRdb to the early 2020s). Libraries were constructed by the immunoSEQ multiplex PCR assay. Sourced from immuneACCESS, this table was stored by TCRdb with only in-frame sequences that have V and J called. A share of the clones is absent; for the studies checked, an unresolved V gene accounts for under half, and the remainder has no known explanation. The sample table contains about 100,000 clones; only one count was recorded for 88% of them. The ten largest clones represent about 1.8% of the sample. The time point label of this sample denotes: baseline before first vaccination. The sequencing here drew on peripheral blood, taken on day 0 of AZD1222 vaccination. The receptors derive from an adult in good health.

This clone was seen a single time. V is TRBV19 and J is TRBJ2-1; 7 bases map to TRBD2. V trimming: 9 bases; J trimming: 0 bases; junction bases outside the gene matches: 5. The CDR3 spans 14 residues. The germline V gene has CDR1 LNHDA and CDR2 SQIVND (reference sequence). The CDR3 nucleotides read TGTGCCAGCAAGCGGGACTACTCCTACAATGAGCAGTTCTTC. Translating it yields CASKRDYSYNEQFF.

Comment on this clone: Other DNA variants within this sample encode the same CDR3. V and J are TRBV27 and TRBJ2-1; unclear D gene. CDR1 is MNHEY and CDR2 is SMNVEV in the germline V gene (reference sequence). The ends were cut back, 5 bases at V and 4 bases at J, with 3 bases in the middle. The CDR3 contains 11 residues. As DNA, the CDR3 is TGTGCCAGCAGTCTTTACAATGAGCAGTTCTTC. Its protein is CASSLYNEQFF.

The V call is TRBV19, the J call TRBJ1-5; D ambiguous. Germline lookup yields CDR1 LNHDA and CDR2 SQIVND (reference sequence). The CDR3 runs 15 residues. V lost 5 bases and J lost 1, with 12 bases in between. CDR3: CASSADGMSNQPQHF. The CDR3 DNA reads TGTGCCAGTAGTGCTGATGGGATGAGCAATCAGCCCCAGCATTTT.

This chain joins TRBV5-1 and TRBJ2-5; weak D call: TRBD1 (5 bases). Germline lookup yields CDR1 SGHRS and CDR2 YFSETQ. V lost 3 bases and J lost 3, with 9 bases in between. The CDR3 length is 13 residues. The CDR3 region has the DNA TGCGCCAGCAGCTACCAGGGCAAAGAGACCCAGTACTTC. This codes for CASSYQGKETQYF.

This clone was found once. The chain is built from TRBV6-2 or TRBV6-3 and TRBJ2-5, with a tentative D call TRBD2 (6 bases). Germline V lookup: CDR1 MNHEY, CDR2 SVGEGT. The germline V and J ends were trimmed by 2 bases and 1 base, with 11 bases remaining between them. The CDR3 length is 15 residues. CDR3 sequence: CASSYRGTIQETQYF. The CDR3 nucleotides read TGTGCCAGCAGTTACCGGGGGACCATCCAAGAGACCCAGTACTTC.

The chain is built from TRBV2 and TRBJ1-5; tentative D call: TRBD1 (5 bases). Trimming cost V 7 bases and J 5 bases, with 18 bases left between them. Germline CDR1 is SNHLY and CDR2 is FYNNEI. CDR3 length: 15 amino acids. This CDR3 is CASNTDRGSDQPQHF. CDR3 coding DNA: TGTGCCAGCAACACCGACAGAGGGTCCGATCAGCCCCAGCATTTT.

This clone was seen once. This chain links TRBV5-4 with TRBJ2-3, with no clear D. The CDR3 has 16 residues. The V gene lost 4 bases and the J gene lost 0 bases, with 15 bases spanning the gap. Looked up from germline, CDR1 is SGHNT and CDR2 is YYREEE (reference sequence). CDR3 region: CASSPVSQESTDTQYF. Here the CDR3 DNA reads TGTGCCAGCAGCCCCGTATCCCAGGAAAGCACAGATACGCAGTATTTT.

The CDR3 DNA follows: TGTGCCAGCAGCGGGGCCCTTTTTTACGAGCAGTACTTC. Translating gives CASSGALFYEQYF. V usage is TRBV25-1 and J usage is TRBJ2-7; D could derive from TRBD1 or TRBD2 (5 bases each). The V end lost 6 bases, the J end lost 4 bases, and 13 bases lay between the germline ends. The CDR3 is 13 residues long. CDR1 MGHDK and CDR2 SYGVNS come from the germline V gene.

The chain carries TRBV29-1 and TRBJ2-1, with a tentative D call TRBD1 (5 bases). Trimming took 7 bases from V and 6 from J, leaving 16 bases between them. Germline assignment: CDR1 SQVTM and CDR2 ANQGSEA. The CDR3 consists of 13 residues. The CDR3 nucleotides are TGCAGCGCCAGACGACAGTTGGTCAATGAGCAGTTCTTC. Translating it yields CSARRQLVNEQFF.

This CDR3 is CASSQGGGHAYEQYF. Here the CDR3 DNA reads TGTGCCAGCAGCCAAGGAGGGGGGCACGCCTACGAGCAGTACTTC. This chain connects TRBV3-1 (or the pseudogene TRBV3-2) to TRBJ2-7, with D possibly being TRBD1 or TRBD2 (6 bases each). Looked up from germline, CDR1 is LGHDT and CDR2 is YNNKEL (reference sequence). V was trimmed by 1 base and J by 2 bases, leaving 12 bases between them. There are 15 residues in the CDR3.

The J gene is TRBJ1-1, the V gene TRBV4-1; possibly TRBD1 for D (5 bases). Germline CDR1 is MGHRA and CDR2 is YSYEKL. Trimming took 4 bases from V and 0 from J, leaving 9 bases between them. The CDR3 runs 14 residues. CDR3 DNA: TGCGCCAGCAGCCCCGGGGGTTTGAACACTGAAGCTTTCTTT. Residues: CASSPGGLNTEAFF.

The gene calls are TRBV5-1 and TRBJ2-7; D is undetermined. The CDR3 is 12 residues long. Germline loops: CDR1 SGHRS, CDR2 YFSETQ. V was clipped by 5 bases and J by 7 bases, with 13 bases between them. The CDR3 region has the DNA TGCGCCAGCAGTTTGACCTACGGAGAGCAGTACTTC. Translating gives CASSLTYGEQYF.

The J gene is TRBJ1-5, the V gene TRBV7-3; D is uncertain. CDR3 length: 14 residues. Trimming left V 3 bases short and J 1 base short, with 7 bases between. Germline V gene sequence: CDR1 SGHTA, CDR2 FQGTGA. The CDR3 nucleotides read TGTGCCAGCAGCTTCACAGTCAGCAATCAGCCCCAGCATTTT. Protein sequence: CASSFTVSNQPQHF.

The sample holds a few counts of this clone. The CDR3 reads CASSRAGDAETQYF. The CDR3 DNA follows: TGTGCCAGTTCCAGAGCGGGGGACGCGGAGACCCAGTACTTC. The chain carries TRBV19 and TRBJ2-5; 8 nucleotides line up with TRBD2. Germline CDR1 is LNHDA and CDR2 is SQIVND (reference sequence). The CDR3 has 14 residues. V dropped 8 bases and J dropped 5; count of bases not matched to a gene: 10. Supplemented by reference TRBV19 and TRBJ2-5, the full variable domain reads DGGITQSPKYLFRKEGQNVTLSCEQNLNHDAMYWYRQDPGQGLRLIYYSQIVNDFQKGDIAEGYSVSREKKESFPLTVTSAQKNPTAFYLCASSRAGDAETQYFGPGTRLLVL.

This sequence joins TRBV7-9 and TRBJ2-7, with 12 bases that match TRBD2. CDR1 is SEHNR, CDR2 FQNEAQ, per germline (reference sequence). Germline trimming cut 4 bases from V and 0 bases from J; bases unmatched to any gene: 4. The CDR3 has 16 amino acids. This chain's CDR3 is CASSSGTSGPSYEQYF. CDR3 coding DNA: TGTGCCAGCAGCTCCGGGACTAGCGGGCCCTCCTACGAGCAGTACTTC.

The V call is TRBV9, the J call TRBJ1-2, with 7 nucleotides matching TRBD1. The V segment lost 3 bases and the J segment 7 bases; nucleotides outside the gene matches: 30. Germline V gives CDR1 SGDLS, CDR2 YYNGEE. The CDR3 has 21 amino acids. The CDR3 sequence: CASSATAQGFRDRQGKSGYTF. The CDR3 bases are TGTGCCAGCAGCGCCACGGCCCAGGGATTCCGGGACCGACAGGGAAAGAGTGGCTACACCTTC.

CDR3 loop: CASSLSLNRNTGELFF. The CDR3 DNA follows: TGCGCCAGCAGCTTGTCCCTTAACAGGAACACCGGGGAGCTGTTTTTT. V is TRBV5-1 and J is TRBJ2-2; D ambiguous. V was trimmed by 1 base and J by 1 base, leaving 11 bases between them. Germline values: CDR1 SGHRS, CDR2 YFSETQ. This CDR3 spans 16 amino acids. Filled out from reference TRBV5-1 and TRBJ2-2, the complete variable domain reads KAGVTQTPRYLIKTRGQQVTLSCSPISGHRSVSWYQQTPGQGLQFLFEYFSETQRNKGNFPGRFSGRQFSNSRSEMNVSTLELGDSALYLCASSLSLNRNTGELFFGEGSRLTVL.

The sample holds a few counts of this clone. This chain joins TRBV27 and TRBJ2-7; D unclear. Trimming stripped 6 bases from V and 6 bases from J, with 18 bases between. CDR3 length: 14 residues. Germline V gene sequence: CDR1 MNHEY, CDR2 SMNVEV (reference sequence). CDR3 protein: CASRATVLPGEQYF. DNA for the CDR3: TGTGCCAGCAGGGCTACAGTACTTCCCGGCGAGCAGTACTTC.

The DNA for the CDR3 is TGCAGCGTTGAAGAACCCACCACAGGGCGCTACACCTTC. Translating it yields CSVEEPTTGRYTF. J is TRBJ1-2 and V is TRBV29-1; D is perhaps TRBD1 (6 bases). Between the trimmed V and J ends, which lost 0 bases and 9 bases, there was a span of 14 bases. This CDR3 region has 13 residues. Germline V CDR1 and CDR2: SQVTM, ANQGSEA.

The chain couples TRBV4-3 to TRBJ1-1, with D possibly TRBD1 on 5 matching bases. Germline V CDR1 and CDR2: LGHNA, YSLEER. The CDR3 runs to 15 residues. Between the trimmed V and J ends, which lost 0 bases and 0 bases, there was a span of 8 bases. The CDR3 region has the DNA TGCGCCAGCAGCCAAGATAGAGGGGTGAACACTGAAGCTTTCTTT. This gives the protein CASSQDRGVNTEAFF.

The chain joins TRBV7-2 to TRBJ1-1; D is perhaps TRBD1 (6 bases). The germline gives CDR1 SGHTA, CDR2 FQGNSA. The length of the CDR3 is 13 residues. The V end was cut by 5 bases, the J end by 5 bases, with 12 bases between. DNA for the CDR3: TGTGCCAGCAGCATTAAGGGGGATACTGAAGCTTTCTTT. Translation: CASSIKGDTEAFF.

CDR3 nucleotide sequence: TGTGCCAGCAGCTTAGCTGGACAGGGGAGGGATTCACCCCTCCACTTT. Protein sequence: CASSLAGQGRDSPLHF. The rearrangement links TRBV7-8 to TRBJ1-6; 9 nucleotides line up with TRBD1. This CDR3 comprises 16 residues. After removal of 0 bases from V and 8 bases from J, the junction contained 5 bases not matched to a gene. From germline, CDR1 is SGHVS and CDR2 FQNEAQ.

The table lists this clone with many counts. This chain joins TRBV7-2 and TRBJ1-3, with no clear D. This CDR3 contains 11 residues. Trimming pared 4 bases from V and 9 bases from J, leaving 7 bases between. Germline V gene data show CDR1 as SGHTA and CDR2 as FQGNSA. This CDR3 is CASSSPGTIYF. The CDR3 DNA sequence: TGTGCCAGCAGCTCTCCGGGCACCATATATTTT. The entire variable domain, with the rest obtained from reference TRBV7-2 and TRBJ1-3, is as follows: GAGVSQSPSNKVTEKGKDVELRCDPISGHTALYWYRQSLGQGLEFLIYFQGNSAPDKSGLPSDRFSAERTGGSVSTLTIQRTQQEDSAVYLCASSSPGTIYFGEGSWLTVV.

CDR3 sequence (DNA): TGTGCCAGCAAGGAGGTCGGCGGCACTGAAGCTTTCTTT. Its protein is CASKEVGGTEAFF. This chain links TRBV2 with TRBJ1-1; no definite D call. From germline, CDR1 is SNHLY and CDR2 FYNNEI. The CDR3 is 13 residues long. V lost 7 bases, J lost 4 bases, and 13 bases lay in between.

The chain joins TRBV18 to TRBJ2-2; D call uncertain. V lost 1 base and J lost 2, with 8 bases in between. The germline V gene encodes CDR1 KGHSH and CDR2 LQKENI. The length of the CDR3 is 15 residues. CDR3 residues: CASSPLSENTGELFF. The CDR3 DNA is TGTGCCAGCTCACCACTGTCGGAAAACACCGGGGAGCTGTTTTTT. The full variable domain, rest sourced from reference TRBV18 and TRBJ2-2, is NAGVMQNPRHLVRRRGQEARLRCSPMKGHSHVYWYRQLPEEGLKFMVYLQKENIIDESGMPKERFSAEFPKEGPSILRIQQVVRGDSAAYFCASSPLSENTGELFFGEGSRLTVL.

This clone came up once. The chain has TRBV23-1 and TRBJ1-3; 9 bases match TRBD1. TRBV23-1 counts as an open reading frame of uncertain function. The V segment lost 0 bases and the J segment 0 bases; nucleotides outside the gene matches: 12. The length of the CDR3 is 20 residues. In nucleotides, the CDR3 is TGCGCCAGCAGTCAATCGATCCGCTACAGGGGGCAACACTCTGGAAACACCATATATTTT. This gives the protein CASSQSIRYRGQHSGNTIYF.

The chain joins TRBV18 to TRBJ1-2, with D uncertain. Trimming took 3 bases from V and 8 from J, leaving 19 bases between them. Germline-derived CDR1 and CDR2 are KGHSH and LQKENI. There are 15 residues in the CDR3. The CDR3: CASSPEKNLGGGYTF. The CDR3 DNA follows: TGTGCCAGCTCACCGGAGAAGAATTTGGGCGGAGGCTACACCTTC.

The CDR3 DNA reads as TGCAGCTCCAGGGGACCCGGGCCTGAAGCTTTCTTT. Translated, it gives CSSRGPGPEAFF. V gene TRBV29-1 combines with J gene TRBJ1-1, with D perhaps matching TRBD1 (6 bases). This CDR3 spans 12 amino acids. Trimming cost V 8 bases and J 6 bases, with 16 bases left between them. The germline CDR1 and CDR2 sequences are SQVTM and ANQGSEA.

In DNA, the CDR3 is TGCGCCAGCAGCCAACTCCTAGCGGGGGTTGGAACCGGGGAGCTGTTTTTT. This sequence encodes CASSQLLAGVGTGELFF. V is TRBV4-1 and J is TRBJ2-2; TRBD2 matches 10 bases. Germline V gene lookup returns CDR1 MGHRA and CDR2 YSYEKL. The CDR3 runs to 17 residues. The junction had 8 bases not matched to a gene; V was cut back by 2 bases and J by 5 bases.

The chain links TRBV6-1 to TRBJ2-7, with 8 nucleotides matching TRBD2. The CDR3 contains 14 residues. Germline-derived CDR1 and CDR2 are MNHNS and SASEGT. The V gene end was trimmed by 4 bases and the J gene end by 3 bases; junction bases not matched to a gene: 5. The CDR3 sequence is CASSVAGTSYEQYF. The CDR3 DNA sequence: TGTGCCAGCAGTGTAGCCGGGACTAGCTACGAGCAGTACTTC.